This TCR beta chain was recorded in a study of T cells after yellow fever vaccination. There are many counts of this clonotype. Its antigen is not identified. TCRdb re-derived calls from the 5' RACE reads in MiXCR, one entry per CDR3 protein. This sample has some 300,000 distinct CDR3 sequences; 8.7% occur once, and the top ten carry about 3.5%. Study-wide results and caveats: At approximately 95% for CD4 and 70% to 90% for CD8, most primary-vaccination clones showed up again after the booster.

Deletions cut 4 bases from V and 1 base from J, with 4 bases between. The germline gives CDR1 MNHNS, CDR2 SASEGT. This CDR3 has 13 residues. This rearrangement joins TRBV6-1 to TRBJ2-2, with D unresolved. This material consisted of CD4+ T cells sorted from PBMCs, taken 5 days after the yellow fever booster vaccination. This TCR was recovered from a young man who received the YFV17D yellow fever vaccine. The CDR3 DNA follows: TGTGCCAGCAGTGTCCGGAACACCGGGGAGCTGTTTTTT. It codes for CASSVRNTGELFF.